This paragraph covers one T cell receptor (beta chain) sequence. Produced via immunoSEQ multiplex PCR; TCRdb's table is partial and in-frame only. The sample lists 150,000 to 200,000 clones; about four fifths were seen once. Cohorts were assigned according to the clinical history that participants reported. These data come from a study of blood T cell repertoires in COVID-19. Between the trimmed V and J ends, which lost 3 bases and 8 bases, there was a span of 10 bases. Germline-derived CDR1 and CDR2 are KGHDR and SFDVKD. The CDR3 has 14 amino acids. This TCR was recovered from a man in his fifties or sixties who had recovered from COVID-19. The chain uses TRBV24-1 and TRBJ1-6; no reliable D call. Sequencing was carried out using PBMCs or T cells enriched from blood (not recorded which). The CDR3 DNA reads TGTGCCACCAGTGATGGGAGGGTGGATTCACCCCTCCACTTT. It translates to CATSDGRVDSPLHF.